What follows are 19 T cell receptor beta chains derived from one specimen sequenced in a study of cytotoxic CD8 clonotypes in ibrutinib-treated CLL. Sequencing was performed with immunoSEQ multiplex PCR; in TCRdb, only in-frame clones are kept and a portion is missing. Here the sample spans over 30,000 clones, about 65% being singletons. The sample was PBMCs, taken at disease progression, from a patient treated with ibrutinib. These receptors were obtained from a human donor with chronic lymphocytic leukemia.

V is TRBV29-1 and J is TRBJ2-5, with D perhaps TRBD1 (5 bases). Germline V gene data show CDR1 as SQVTM and CDR2 as ANQGSEA. The CDR3 runs to 13 residues. The germline V and J ends were trimmed by 2 bases and 7 bases, with 14 bases remaining between them. CDR3 nucleotides: TGCAGCGTTGAAAGCCCCACAGGCCGGACCCAGTACTTC. As protein: CSVESPTGRTQYF.

The J gene is TRBJ2-3, the V gene TRBV20-1; D call uncertain. The CDR3 is made up of 10 amino acids. V lost 5 bases and J 13 bases, leaving 13 bases between the germline ends. The V gene's germline CDR1 is DFQATT and CDR2 SNEGSKA (reference sequence). The CDR3 DNA reads TGCAGTGCTCGAGGTAATGAGGAGTATTTT. Protein product: CSARGNEEYF.

The rearrangement links TRBV28 to TRBJ2-7; no reliable D call. Trimming took 2 bases from V and 2 from J, leaving 13 bases between them. Germline loops: CDR1 MDHEN, CDR2 SYDVKM. The length of the CDR3 is 15 residues. The CDR3 bases are TGTGCCAGCAGTTTAAATCGGGCGATCACCTACGAGCAGTACTTC. Translation: CASSLNRAITYEQYF.

This clone has a single count. The chain uses TRBV7-8 and TRBJ2-7, with a weak D call TRBD1 (5 bases). Germline V gives CDR1 SGHVS, CDR2 FQNEAQ. Trimming shortened V by 1 base and J by 4 bases, and 14 bases separated the two germline ends. CDR3 size: 15 residues. CDR3 sequence reads: CASSLDLDKTYEQYF. CDR3 sequence (DNA): TGTGCCAGCAGCTTAGATCTGGACAAAACTTACGAGCAGTACTTC.

V is TRBV30 and J is TRBJ1-3; D is unclear. The CDR3 covers 12 residues. Germline V CDR1 and CDR2: GTSNPN, SVGIG (reference sequence). Trimming took 1 base from V and 1 from J, leaving 2 bases between them. CDR3 amino acids: CAWSDSGNTIYF. CDR3 bases: TGTGCCTGGAGTGATTCTGGAAACACCATATATTTT.

The chain carries TRBV7-8 and TRBJ2-1; 8 positions agree with TRBD2. From germline, CDR1 is SGHVS and CDR2 FQNEAQ. The length of the CDR3 is 21 residues. With V trimmed by 2 bases and J by 2 bases, 20 bases remained unmatched. Written as DNA, the CDR3 is TGTGCCAGCAGCTTATTCACCACGGGAGGGGCTAGCGGGTTGGCCTACAATGAGCAGTTCTTC. Its protein product is CASSLFTTGGASGLAYNEQFF.

The chain carries TRBV18 and TRBJ1-5; maybe TRBD1 (6 bases). CDR1 and CDR2 from the germline V gene are KGHSH and LQKENI. The V and J ends lost 6 bases and 1 base respectively, with 13 bases between them. The CDR3 covers 15 residues. The CDR3 nucleotides are TGTGCCAGCTCCCAAGAGGGGGGAAGCAATCAGCCCCAGCATTTT. Amino acids: CASSQEGGSNQPQHF. Combining the CDR3 with reference TRBV18 and TRBJ1-5 gives the whole variable domain NAGVMQNPRHLVRRRGQEARLRCSPMKGHSHVYWYRQLPEEGLKFMVYLQKENIIDESGMPKERFSAEFPKEGPSILRIQQVVRGDSAAYFCASSQEGGSNQPQHFGDGTRLSIL.

This clone has a handful of counts. The gene calls are TRBV7-3 and TRBJ2-1, with D possibly being TRBD1 (6 bases). The length of the CDR3 is 15 residues. In germline, CDR1 is SGHTA, CDR2 FQGTGA. V was pared by 5 bases and J by 0 bases, with 11 bases between. Here the CDR3 DNA reads TGTGCCAGCAGCCGGGGACAAGGCTCCTACAATGAGCAGTTCTTC. It yields the protein CASSRGQGSYNEQFF.

This chain connects TRBV28 to TRBJ2-1, with 9 positions matching TRBD2. V shed 7 bases, J shed 0 bases, and the junction held 10 bases outside the gene matches. The CDR3 loop spans 17 amino acids. Germline CDR1 reads MDHEN; CDR2 reads SYDVKM. CDR3 nucleotide sequence: TGTGCCAGCACCACTAGCGGGCAACCAAGCTCCTACAATGAGCAGTTCTTC. This codes for CASTTSGQPSSYNEQFF.

V gene TRBV4-3 combines with J gene TRBJ2-3; perhaps TRBD2 as D (6 bases). Germline V gene sequence: CDR1 LGHNA, CDR2 YSLEER. The V and J ends lost 0 bases and 0 bases respectively, with 13 bases between them. This CDR3 has 17 amino acids. CDR3 region: CASSQDWSSGSTDTQYF. CDR3 DNA: TGCGCCAGCAGCCAAGATTGGTCCAGCGGGAGCACAGATACGCAGTATTTT.

This chain joins TRBV4-2 and TRBJ2-5; TRBD2 aligns across 10 bases. CDR1 LGHNA and CDR2 YNFKEQ come from the germline V gene. The CDR3 length is 13 residues. V shed 4 bases and J 5 bases; nucleotides not matched to a gene: 1. The CDR3 reads CASSPGLAETQYF. Written as DNA, the CDR3 is TGTGCCAGCAGCCCGGGACTAGCGGAGACCCAGTACTTC.

The chain has TRBV2 and TRBJ2-7, with TRBD2 as a possible D gene (6 bases). This CDR3 is built from 13 residues. V was trimmed by 7 bases and J by 0 bases, leaving 10 bases between them. Germline-derived CDR1 and CDR2 are SNHLY and FYNNEI. The CDR3 sequence: CASTRRGSYEQYF. As DNA, the CDR3 is TGTGCCAGCACGAGGAGGGGCTCCTACGAGCAGTACTTC.

The rearrangement uses TRBV13 and TRBJ2-1; 10 nucleotides agree with TRBD2. Germline V lookup: CDR1 PRHDT, CDR2 FYEKMQ (reference sequence). The V gene end was trimmed by 5 bases and the J gene end by 6 bases; junction bases not matched to a gene: 10. This CDR3 is built from 16 residues. CDR3 sequence: CASSLLLRTSGNEQFF. The CDR3 bases are TGTGCCAGCAGCCTTCTCTTACGGACTAGCGGCAATGAGCAGTTCTTC. Drawing the rest from reference TRBV13 and TRBJ2-1, the complete variable domain is AAGVIQSPRHLIKEKRETATLKCYPIPRHDTVYWYQQGPGQDPQFLISFYEKMQSDKGSIPDRFSAQQFSDYHSELNMSSLELGDSALYFCASSLLLRTSGNEQFFGPGTRLTVL.

This clone was observed a handful of times. V is TRBV9 and J is TRBJ2-5; D possibly corresponds to TRBD1 (5 bases). Looked up from germline, CDR1 is SGDLS and CDR2 is YYNGEE. V was shortened by 4 bases and J by 5 bases, with 18 bases between the two germline ends. The CDR3 consists of 15 residues. The CDR3 spells CASSPYQGVLETQYF. The CDR3 DNA reads TGTGCCAGCAGCCCCTACCAAGGGGTCTTGGAGACCCAGTACTTC.

The rearrangement uses TRBV4-2 and TRBJ2-3; D is unclear. Trimming removed 0 bases from V and 0 bases from J, with 4 bases in between. The CDR3 has 14 residues. The germline CDR1 and CDR2 sequences are LGHNA and YNFKEQ. CDR3 DNA: TGTGCCAGCAGCCAAGATGCTAGCACAGATACGCAGTATTTT. This gives the protein CASSQDASTDTQYF.

This clone came up a few times. The V and J genes are TRBV4-3 and TRBJ2-1; D not certain. Trimming cost V 0 bases and J 5 bases, with 11 bases left between them. The CDR3 totals 15 residues. CDR1 and CDR2 (germline): LGHNA, YSLEER. Here the CDR3 reads CASSQDGRQNNEQFF. In DNA, the CDR3 is TGCGCCAGCAGCCAAGATGGGCGGCAGAACAATGAGCAGTTCTTC.

The V call is TRBV7-9, the J call TRBJ2-2; 9 positions match TRBD1. Trimming cost V 5 bases and J 1 base; bases outside gene matches: 11. The CDR3 sequence is 18 residues long. The germline V gene encodes CDR1 SEHNR and CDR2 FQNEAQ (reference sequence). The CDR3 sequence: CASSQTGGGLQNTGELFF. In DNA form, the CDR3 reads TGTGCCAGCAGCCAAACAGGGGGCGGATTGCAGAACACCGGGGAGCTGTTTTTT.

This clone was detected a few times. The chain joins TRBV7-3 to TRBJ1-1; no clear D. The V end lost 0 bases, the J end lost 4 bases, and 9 bases lay between the germline ends. The CDR3 is 14 amino acids. Germline V gives CDR1 SGHTA, CDR2 FQGTGA. This CDR3 reads CASSLTADGTEAFF. The CDR3 DNA reads as TGTGCCAGCAGCTTAACGGCTGATGGCACTGAAGCTTTCTTT. The whole variable domain, filled in from reference TRBV7-3 and TRBJ1-1, reads GAGVSQTPSNKVTEKGKYVELRCDPISGHTALYWYRQSLGQGPEFLIYFQGTGAADDSGLPNDRFFAVRPEGSVSTLKIQRTERGDSAVYLCASSLTADGTEAFFGQGTRLTVV.

V and J are TRBV5-4 and TRBJ1-4; perhaps TRBD1 as D (6 bases). The CDR3 loop spans 16 amino acids. V was clipped by 2 bases and J by 0 bases, with 11 bases between them. CDR1 SGHNT and CDR2 YYREEE come from the germline V gene (reference sequence). Here the CDR3 DNA reads TGTGCCAGCAGCTTTAATGGACAGTCAACTAATGAAAAACTGTTTTTT. Translated: CASSFNGQSTNEKLFF.